This TCR beta chain was identified during a study of cytomegalovirus exposure and HLA in healthy donors. Researchers ran the PCR with 60 Vbeta and 13 Jbeta primers. The repertoire was sequenced with immunoSEQ multiplex PCR; TCRdb's copy has only in-frame clones and lacks some. The data show more than 75,000 clones, with about 76% seen just once and roughly 14% held by the top ten. On this clone: Its specificity is unknown.

Study findings and constraints: With later analysis, a missense DCLRE1C variant became linked to TCR beta V- and J-gene trimming. Most TCR sequences were seen very rarely across donors, but some public TCRs occurred in many.

The CDR3 consists of 13 residues. Trimming stripped 1 base from V and 7 bases from J, with 11 bases between. Germline V CDR1 and CDR2: MNHEY, SMNVEV (reference sequence). The V and J genes are TRBV27 and TRBJ2-7; a weak D match, TRBD2 (5 bases). Sequenced sample: PBMCs. This sequence was found in a woman in her thirties or forties in good health and CMV-seropositive. CDR3 in DNA: TGTGCCAGCAGTTTATTTAGGGAGACGGAGCAGTACTTC. This codes for CASSLFRETEQYF.